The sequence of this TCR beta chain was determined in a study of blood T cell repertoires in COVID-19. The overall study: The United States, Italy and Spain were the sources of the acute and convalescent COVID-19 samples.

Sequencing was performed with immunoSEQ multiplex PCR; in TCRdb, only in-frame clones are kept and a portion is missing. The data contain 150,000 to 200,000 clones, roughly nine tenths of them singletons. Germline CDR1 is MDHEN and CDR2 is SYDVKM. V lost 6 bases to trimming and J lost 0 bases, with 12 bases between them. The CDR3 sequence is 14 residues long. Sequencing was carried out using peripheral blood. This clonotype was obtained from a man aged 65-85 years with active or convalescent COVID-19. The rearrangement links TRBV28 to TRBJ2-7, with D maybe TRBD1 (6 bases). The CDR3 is CASSTGTYSYEQYF. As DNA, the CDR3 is TGTGCCAGCAGCACCGGGACATACTCCTACGAGCAGTACTTC.